A selection of T cell receptor beta chains follows, all from one sample in a study of CD4+ T cells in melanoma. Sequencing used immunoSEQ multiplex PCR; TCRdb keeps in-frame clones, though not all of them. There are roughly 21,000 clones in the sample; around 78% occur only once, and 9% to 10% lies in the top ten. The source of these receptors is a human donor with melanoma. Both conserved end residues are part of each CDR3. D genes are given only for firm matches. The listing skips clone size in some rows; elsewhere it reads once, few, many or a size class.

J: TRBJ2-1
size: -
V: TRBV6-5
D: TRBD2
DNA: TGTGCCAGCAGTTACTGGGCGGGAGACAATGAGCAGTTCTTC
CDR3: CASSYWAGDNEQFF

J: TRBJ2-7
size: -
V: TRBV30
D: TRBD1
DNA: TGTGCCTGGAGTCCATTCCATGACAGGGCCCCAGAGCAGTACTTC
CDR3: CAWSPFHDRAPEQYF

J: TRBJ2-3
size: -
V: TRBV10-3
D: -
DNA: TGTGCCATCAGTGAAGGCACGTGGCGGCACGGAGATACGCAGTATTTT
CDR3: CAISEGTWRHGDTQYF

J: TRBJ2-1
size: -
V: TRBV5-1
D: -
DNA: TGCGCCAGCAGCTTGGTCGTCATGAACAATGAGCAGTTCTTC
CDR3: CASSLVVMNNEQFF

J: TRBJ2-1
size: -
V: TRBV10-3
D: -
DNA: TGTGCCATCAGTGAAGTAGTCAAGACCAATGAGCAGTTCTTC
CDR3: CAISEVVKTNEQFF

J: TRBJ2-7
size: -
V: TRBV18
D: TRBD2
DNA: TGTGCCAGCTCACCTGAGACTAGCGTTGGCTACGAGCAGTACTTC
CDR3: CASSPETSVGYEQYF

J: TRBJ1-5
size: -
V: TRBV7-6
D: TRBD1
DNA: TGTGCCAGCAGCTTAACCCCAGGGGGGAATCAGCCCCAGCATTTT
CDR3: CASSLTPGGNQPQHF

J: TRBJ1-6
size: -
V: TRBV11-1
D: -
DNA: TGTGCCAGCAGCCTTCAGGCCGGTCGGTCACCCCTCCACTTT
CDR3: CASSLQAGRSPLHF

J: TRBJ1-6
size: few
V: TRBV7-3
D: -
DNA: TGTGCCAGCAGCCTCAGCGGAGGCGGGGGTTCACCCCTCCACTTT
CDR3: CASSLSGGGGSPLHF

J: TRBJ1-1
size: once
V: TRBV11-3
D: -
DNA: TGTGCCAGCCGTCCGGTTCCAGGACTAATTTTCTTT
CDR3: CASRPVPGLIFF

J: TRBJ1-4
size: -
V: TRBV2
D: -
DNA: TGTGCCAGCACACCCGGGGGCCGTGAAAAACTGTTTTTT
CDR3: CASTPGGREKLFF

J: TRBJ2-7
size: -
V: TRBV6-1
D: -
DNA: TGTGCCAGCAGTGATCGGGTTGGCCTCAATTCCCCTTACGAGCAGTACTTC
CDR3: CASSDRVGLNSPYEQYF

J: TRBJ2-7
size: -
V: TRBV5-1
D: -
DNA: TGCGCCAGCAGCGCCGGGGTCAGCGCAGGGGTAAGCTACGAGCAGTACTTC
CDR3: CASSAGVSAGVSYEQYF

J: TRBJ1-1
size: -
V: TRBV7-9
D: -
DNA: TGTGCCAGCAGCACCCACACTGAAGCTTTCTTT
CDR3: CASSTHTEAFF

J: TRBJ2-3
size: -
V: TRBV9
D: -
DNA: TGTGCCAGCAGCGAACGGGACCGAACAGATACGCAGTATTTT
CDR3: CASSERDRTDTQYF

J: TRBJ2-3
size: once
V: TRBV18
D: TRBD1
DNA: TGTGCCAGCTCACCCGCCAGACAGGGGGCGGGAGATACGCAGTATTTT
CDR3: CASSPARQGAGDTQYF

J: TRBJ1-5
size: -
V: TRBV7-6
D: TRBD1
DNA: TGTGCCAGCAGCCTCGGGACAGATCCTAGCGGCAATCAGCCCCAGCATTTT
CDR3: CASSLGTDPSGNQPQHF

J: TRBJ1-2
size: -
V: TRBV25-1
D: -
DNA: TGTGCCAGCAGTGGAGACCGGCGGGTTTCGAGCTATGGCTACACCTTC
CDR3: CASSGDRRVSSYGYTF

J: TRBJ2-7
size: few
V: TRBV5-4
D: -
DNA: TGTGCCAGCAGGCCTGCGGGACACCCCATCTACGAGCAGTACTTC
CDR3: CASRPAGHPIYEQYF

J: TRBJ1-5
size: -
V: TRBV10-3
D: TRBD1
DNA: TGTGCCATCAGTCCGGGACAGGGAGGCAATCAGCCCCAGCATTTT
CDR3: CAISPGQGGNQPQHF

J: TRBJ2-7
size: -
V: TRBV7-8
D: TRBD1
DNA: TGTGCCAGCAGCTTAACGTCCGGGACAGGGGACGAGCAGTACTTC
CDR3: CASSLTSGTGDEQYF

J: TRBJ2-3
size: few
V: TRBV5-4
D: TRBD2
DNA: TGTGCCAGCAGCGGGCGACTAGCTAGCACAGATACGCAGTATTTT
CDR3: CASSGRLASTDTQYF

J: TRBJ2-1
size: few
V: TRBV5-1
D: -
DNA: TGCGCCAGCAGCTTGGCCTCAGGGGCGGGGGCGGCAAATGAGCAGTTCTTC
CDR3: CASSLASGAGAANEQFF

J: TRBJ2-5
size: -
V: TRBV19
D: -
DNA: TGTGCCAGTAGTATAGATAGACGGGGACTCTCTCCGGAGACCCAGTACTTC
CDR3: CASSIDRRGLSPETQYF

J: TRBJ2-7
size: -
V: TRBV6-1
D: TRBD1
DNA: TGTGCCAGCAGTGACCGCGGACAGGGGTTCACCTACGAGCAGTACTTC
CDR3: CASSDRGQGFTYEQYF

J: TRBJ2-7
size: once
V: TRBV11-1
D: -
DNA: TGTGCCAGCAGTTCTACAGGGATAGAGCAGTACTTC
CDR3: CASSSTGIEQYF

J: TRBJ1-2
size: -
V: TRBV14
D: TRBD1
DNA: TGTGCCAGCAGCCGACACGGGCCCCCAGGGGGTGGCTACACCTTC
CDR3: CASSRHGPPGGGYTF

J: TRBJ2-1
size: -
V: TRBV9
D: TRBD1
DNA: TGTGCCAGCAGCGCAGAGACAGGGGTCTTCGATGAGCAGTTCTTC
CDR3: CASSAETGVFDEQFF

J: TRBJ2-7
size: -
V: TRBV6-5
D: -
DNA: TGTGCCAGCAGTCCTATTACTCAGGGAAGCTACGAGCAGTACTTC
CDR3: CASSPITQGSYEQYF

J: TRBJ1-2
size: few
V: TRBV5-1
D: -
DNA: TGCGCCAGCAGCTTGGGGGGACCGTACCCGGGGCGCGATGGCTACACCTTC
CDR3: CASSLGGPYPGRDGYTF

J: TRBJ2-3
size: -
V: TRBV7-2
D: -
DNA: TGTGCCAGCAGCTTAGCGCGGATCTTCGAAACTAGCACAGATACGCAGTATTTT
CDR3: CASSLARIFETSTDTQYF

J: TRBJ2-5
size: few
V: TRBV4-2
D: TRBD1
DNA: TGTGCCAGCAGCCTACAGGGGGGAACCGGGGAGACCCAGTACTTC
CDR3: CASSLQGGTGETQYF

J: TRBJ1-3
size: -
V: TRBV18
D: TRBD1
DNA: TGTGCCAGCTCACCCGGAGGACAGGGCTACGGAAACACCATATATTTT
CDR3: CASSPGGQGYGNTIYF

J: TRBJ1-5
size: -
V: TRBV7-8
D: -
DNA: TGTGCCAGCAGCTTAGTGGGGGGCCGGGTTAATCAGCCCCAGCATTTT
CDR3: CASSLVGGRVNQPQHF

J: TRBJ2-2
size: once
V: TRBV5-6
D: TRBD1
DNA: TGTGCCAGCAGCTTGGTAGGGACAGGGTCCGGGGAGCTGTTTTTT
CDR3: CASSLVGTGSGELFF

J: TRBJ2-5
size: -
V: TRBV5-1
D: -
DNA: TGCGCCAGCAGCGTGGGAGAGACCCAGTACTTC
CDR3: CASSVGETQYF

J: TRBJ1-2
size: once
V: TRBV2
D: -
DNA: TGTGCCAGCAGAGCAACAGTTTCCTATGGCTACACCTTC
CDR3: CASRATVSYGYTF

J: TRBJ2-5
size: -
V: TRBV5-1
D: TRBD2
DNA: TGCGCCAGCAGAAATGGACTAGGTTTTGGGGAGACCCAGTACTTC
CDR3: CASRNGLGFGETQYF

J: TRBJ2-2
size: -
V: TRBV25-1
D: -
DNA: TGTGCCAGCAGTGAGGCGAGGGCGAACACCGGGGAGCTGTTTTTT
CDR3: CASSEARANTGELFF

J: TRBJ2-7
size: few
V: TRBV4-2
D: TRBD2
DNA: TGTGCCAGCAGCGAAACTAGCGGGGGCTCCTACGAGCAGTACTTC
CDR3: CASSETSGGSYEQYF

J: TRBJ2-7
size: -
V: TRBV5-1
D: -
DNA: TGCGCCAGCAGCTTGGAAGGGTTTCGGGGCGAGCAGTACTTC
CDR3: CASSLEGFRGEQYF

J: TRBJ2-5
size: -
V: TRBV7-9
D: TRBD2
DNA: TGTGCCAGCAGCATATATGGCGGGGGGGCACCGGAGACCCAGTACTTC
CDR3: CASSIYGGGAPETQYF

J: TRBJ1-3
size: -
V: TRBV18
D: -
DNA: TGTGCCAGCTCACCAGAGGGGCAAGGAAACACCATATATTTT
CDR3: CASSPEGQGNTIYF